The present entry profiles one T cell receptor (beta chain) with its context. What antigen it recognizes has not been identified. No qualities accompany the bases; no much larger clone lies one base away. The data belong to a study of T cells in Graves' hyperthyroidism and ophthalmopathy (dated by TCRdb to 2018 to 2020). Some background on the complete study: Peripheral blood samples were taken at the time of initial diagnosis, prior to any treatment. TCR V-J signatures able to tell the groups apart were searched for in a discovery cohort of 100 or so patients, of whom 43 had Graves' ophthalmopathy and 55 to 65 had stable Graves' hyperthyroidism. Whether ophthalmopathy could be predicted prospectively was tested in an independent validation cohort made up of under 20 hyperthyroidism patients plus 17 patients who later progressed to ophthalmopathy. The roughly 90 discovery patients were divided at random into training and test sets in a 7:3 ratio. In addition, the study compared T-cell repertoires in thyroid tissue and in blood from 6 or 7 Graves' hyperthyroidism patients. After blood sampling, hyperthyroidism patients were treated with methimazole at a starting dose of 30 mg daily, and ophthalmopathy patients were treated with high-dose intravenous methylprednisolone. TCR Vbeta CDR3 sequencing of roughly 140 peripheral blood samples (over 40 ophthalmopathy, about 75 hyperthyroidism and 17 progressor patients) is reported in the paper. The research as a whole found: During validation, the model predicted progression to ophthalmopathy a median of around 7 months ahead of onset, with just under 71% sensitivity and 72.22% specificity. Sample size was not statistically predetermined, and investigators were not blinded to group allocation. A model built on a 13 V-J signature distinguished ophthalmopathy from stable hyperthyroidism, reaching roughly 88% sensitivity and around 82% specificity in cross-validation and 80%/75% in testing. Blood samples also contained most of the expanded thyroid clonotypes (frequency above 0.001), which suggests that blood repertoires may reflect thyroid immune responses.

The TCR beta CDR3 regions were amplified from the RNA transcripts. A first-round RT-PCR of the TCR CDR3 used the HTBI primer set with the Qiagen OneStep RT-PCR kit. Libraries were constructed in a second round of multiplex PCR, after which size selection and purification were carried out. Libraries were sequenced paired-end with 100 bp reads on an Illumina HiSeq2000. Turning to the authors' computational methods: Raw data were processed with SOAPnuke, discarding reads with adapters, uncalled bases, mean Phred below 15, or no exact constant-primer or identifier match. High-quality paired reads were merged with COPE v1.2.5, and unique nucleotide sequences were defined as clonotypes. MiTCR v1.1 was used to align clonotypes to the IMGT TRBV, TRBD and TRBJ reference segments. Only V-J combinations with frequency above 0.0001, covering 99% to 99.2% of repertoires, were analysed. A TCS score was defined as the ratio of F50 (clonal expansion) to E x V (chaos), with BLOSUM62-based TCRdist applied between CDR3 peptides within each V-J. Welch's t-statistics and random forest reduced roughly 500 V-J features to 10 to 15, which were used in a naive Bayes classifier (R e1071). TCRdb reprocessing: public reads trimmed at Q25 with fastp, clones called with MiXCR, in-frame beta chains kept. One record per CDR3 amino acid sequence lists the most common genes and DNA. TCRdb's processing, not the authors' own work, is the source of the V and J calls. This sample gives roughly 400,000 distinct CDR3 sequences in total; over 12% of them show up just once. The top ten clones comprise 28% of the sample.

Moderately to severely active disease, a Clinical Activity Score of at least 3, a NOSPECS grade of at least 4, and a duration under 3 months were present in ophthalmopathy patients. The study excluded patients with uncontrolled infections, other autoimmune diseases, pregnancy or lactation. Diagnoses were based on clinical symptoms, serum thyroxine and TRAb, thyroid ultrasound and orbital computed tomography. PBMCs were separated from roughly 9.6 ml of fresh peripheral blood using Ficoll-Paque density gradient centrifugation. Trizol reagent was used to extract total RNA, and RNA quality was then checked on an Agilent 2100 Bioanalyzer. Sequenced material: blood. The receptor's source is a man between 45 and 60 years old with Graves' ophthalmopathy.

DNA sequence: TGCGCCAGCAGCGTAACACAGGCTTCCAATGAGCAGTTCTTC. It translates to CASSVTQASNEQFF. The V and J genes are TRBV5-1 and TRBJ2-1; matching of 5 bases hints at TRBD1 as the D gene. The germline V gene supplies CDR1 SGHRS and CDR2 YFSETQ. V and J are truncated by 4 bases and 6 bases respectively, leaving an intervening sequence of 14 bases. The CDR3, cysteine through phenylalanine, is 14 amino acids long. This entry keeps only the CDR3 DNA: 42 bases, framed from base 1.